This TCR beta chain derives from a study of a mutant IDH1 vaccine in newly diagnosed glioma. Study information: Treated patients had a mean age of approximately 41 years and a sex split that was approximately 62% male and about 40% female.

Noted time point: week 35, safety follow-up. The investigators gave 300 ug of mutant IDH1 20-mer peptide in each vaccine dose, together with topical imiquimod. Across weeks 1, 3, 5, 7, 11, 15, 19 and 23, patients received a vaccination each time, eight in all. This clone was observed a handful of times. Its cognate antigen is unknown. The method was immunoSEQ multiplex PCR; TCRdb's version includes in-frame clones alone and lacks a portion of them. The table has about 54,000 clones, under 90% seen once. Germline CDR1 MGHRA, CDR2 YSYEKL. There are 15 residues in the CDR3. V was trimmed by 0 bases and J by 5 bases, leaving 11 bases between them.

The TCR sequence derives from a woman between 18 and 29 years old with glioma. The material sequenced was PBMCs, taken from a glioma patient whose treatment included an IDH1 peptide vaccine. This rearrangement joins TRBV4-1 to TRBJ1-5; the D gene is possibly TRBD1 (5 bases). CDR3 loop: CASSQDLGVDQPQHF. The CDR3, as DNA: TGCGCCAGCAGCCAAGACCTGGGGGTAGATCAGCCCCAGCATTTT.